Listed here are 31 T cell receptor beta chains from one sample, sequenced in a study of CD8+CD57+ T cells in acquired aplastic anemia. All patients picked for sequencing had shown, by flow cytometry, an expansion of CD8+CD57+ cells. Genomic DNA templated the TCR beta VDJ and CDR3 profiling. TCRdb re-called the reads through MiXCR, storing one row per CDR3 protein. The top ten clones hold more than 40% of a sample with over 150,000 distinct CDR3 sequences, more than 60% of them seen once. The source material was sorted CD4+, CD8+, or CD8+CD57+ T cells (not recorded which) from PBMCs. These receptors were taken from a human donor with aplastic anemia.

This clonotype was recorded at least ten times. The genes are TRBV4-1 and TRBJ1-6, with 7 bases fitting TRBD1. CDR1 is MGHRA, CDR2 YSYEKL, per germline. Trimming removed 7 bases from V and 0 bases from J; junction bases left unmatched: 6. The CDR3 has 16 amino acids. CDR3 in amino acids: CASTPTGSSYNSPLHF. The DNA for the CDR3 is TGCGCCAGCACCCCGACAGGGAGCTCCTATAATTCACCCCTCCACTTT.

J is TRBJ1-1 and V is TRBV2; TRBD1 is a possible D gene (5 bases). This CDR3 is 15 amino acids long. CDR1 and CDR2 from the germline V gene are SNHLY and FYNNEI. The germline V and J ends were trimmed by 6 bases and 1 base, with 15 bases remaining between them. In DNA, the CDR3 is TGTGCCAGCAGCCCCTTAGGGGTCACGAACACTGAAGCTTTCTTT. Translated, it gives CASSPLGVTNTEAFF.

The chain has TRBV25-1 and TRBJ2-7; 8 nucleotides align to TRBD1. The V gene's germline CDR1 is MGHDK and CDR2 SYGVNS. This CDR3 contains 18 residues. V was pared by 3 bases and J by 3 bases, with 16 bases of the junction left unmatched. CDR3 DNA: TGTGCCAGCAGTGATAAGCCTACGACAGGGGAGGTTAACTACGAGCAGTACTTC. Its translation is CASSDKPTTGEVNYEQYF.

V usage is TRBV5-6 and J usage is TRBJ2-7, with D maybe TRBD1 (6 bases). Germline CDR1 SGHDT, CDR2 YYEEEE. The CDR3 covers 17 residues. Deletions cut 4 bases from V and 3 bases from J, with 23 bases between. The chain's CDR3 is CASSPDSPQGMGYEQYF. The DNA of the CDR3 is TGTGCCAGCAGCCCTGACAGCCCCCAGGGGATGGGCTACGAGCAGTACTTC.

CDR3 amino acids: CASSLRTGGSYEQYF. CDR3 nucleotides: TGTGCCAGCAGCTTAAGGACAGGGGGCTCCTACGAGCAGTACTTC. The chain carries TRBV7-8 and TRBJ2-7; 10 nucleotides match TRBD1. The germline V gene encodes CDR1 SGHVS and CDR2 FQNEAQ. The V gene end was trimmed by 2 bases and the J gene end by 0 bases; junction bases not matched to a gene: 1. The CDR3 runs 15 residues.

The rearrangement joins TRBV9 to TRBJ1-6; D not resolved. Germline CDR1 is SGDLS and CDR2 is YYNGEE. Trimming removed 2 bases at V and 4 bases at J, with 16 bases between. The CDR3 sequence is 17 residues long. The CDR3 DNA reads TGTGCCAGCAGCGTTTCTTCAGGACCCGCGTATAATTCACCCCTCCACTTT. It encodes CASSVSSGPAYNSPLHF.

This clonotype was seen only a few times. This sequence joins TRBV20-1 and TRBJ1-1, with no clear D. Trimming pared 3 bases from V and 9 bases from J, leaving 8 bases between. In germline, CDR1 is DFQATT, CDR2 SNEGSKA (reference sequence). This CDR3 is 10 amino acids long. CDR3 DNA sequence: TGCAGTGCTAGCCATCTTAAAGCTTTCTTT. This codes for CSASHLKAFF.

This clonotype was recorded at least ten times. This sequence joins TRBV9 and TRBJ2-2, with 9 bases fitting TRBD2. Germline V gives CDR1 SGDLS, CDR2 YYNGEE. The V segment lost 0 bases and the J segment 5 bases; nucleotides outside the gene matches: 11. The CDR3 loop spans 18 amino acids. The CDR3 loop reads CASSVELPTSGATGELFF. CDR3 bases: TGTGCCAGCAGCGTAGAGTTGCCGACTAGCGGAGCTACCGGGGAGCTGTTTTTT.

On this clonotype itself: The junction departs from germline at one end; a sequencing error may be responsible. In nucleotides, the CDR3 is TGTGCTAGCAGCCCGGGACAGGGTGGGGAGACCCAGTACTTC. Translating it yields CASSPGQGGETQYF. J is TRBJ2-5 and V is TRBV7-7; 9 nucleotides align to TRBD1. CDR1 SSHAT and CDR2 FNYEAQ come from the germline V gene (reference sequence). This CDR3 is built from 14 residues.

CDR3 sequence: CSARDPPGEEVGELFF. The CDR3, as DNA: TGCAGTGCTAGAGATCCCCCAGGGGAAGAGGTCGGGGAGCTGTTTTTT. The J gene is TRBJ2-2, the V gene TRBV20-1; perhaps TRBD1 as D (6 bases). The V end lost 0 bases, the J end lost 7 bases, and 18 bases lay between the germline ends. Germline CDR1 DFQATT, CDR2 SNEGSKA (reference sequence). The CDR3 runs 16 residues.

The genes are TRBV9 and TRBJ1-6, with D possibly being TRBD1 (5 bases). CDR1 and CDR2 from the germline V gene are SGDLS and YYNGEE. The V end lost 7 bases, the J end lost 10 bases, and 9 bases lay between the germline ends. This CDR3 has 11 residues. CDR3 region: CASEGRSPLHF. The CDR3, as DNA: TGTGCCAGCGAGGGACGATCACCCCTCCACTTT.

Comments on this clonotype: A much larger clone differs from this one at a single base, so this may be a read error. The V call is TRBV6-5, the J call TRBJ1-2; D remains unclear. The CDR3 has 13 residues. Germline CDR1 MNHEY, CDR2 SVGAGI. Between the trimmed V and J ends, which lost 6 bases and 4 bases, there was a span of 12 bases. The CDR3 coding sequence is TGTGCCAGCAGAAAGGCACAGTCCTATGGCTACACCTTC. Translating it yields CASRKAQSYGYTF.

The genes are TRBV24-1 and TRBJ2-1, with TRBD1 matching over 7 bases. Germline loops: CDR1 KGHDR, CDR2 SFDVKD. This CDR3 contains 15 residues. The V and J ends lost 10 bases and 7 bases, in that order; junction bases with no gene match: 15. This CDR3 reads CATAATGSGLNEQFF. The CDR3 coding sequence is TGTGCCACTGCGGCGACAGGGTCGGGATTAAATGAGCAGTTCTTC.

The chain has TRBV13 and TRBJ1-5; possibly TRBD1 for D (5 bases). The CDR3 consists of 14 residues. The germline V gene encodes CDR1 PRHDT and CDR2 FYEKMQ (reference sequence). V lost 5 bases to trimming and J lost 0 bases, with 8 bases between them. CDR3 nucleotides: TGTGCCAGCAGCGCGGGGGTTAGCAATCAGCCCCAGCATTTT. Its translation is CASSAGVSNQPQHF. Full variable domain (outside the CDR3, taken from reference TRBV13 and TRBJ1-5): AAGVIQSPRHLIKEKRETATLKCYPIPRHDTVYWYQQGPGQDPQFLISFYEKMQSDKGSIPDRFSAQQFSDYHSELNMSSLELGDSALYFCASSAGVSNQPQHFGDGTRLSIL.

The chain employs TRBV6-5 and TRBJ2-6; D is perhaps TRBD2 (6 bases). The CDR3 consists of 15 residues. V gave up 5 bases and J gave up 0 bases, with 8 bases separating them. Germline V gives CDR1 MNHEY, CDR2 SVGAGI. The CDR3 protein is CASSSGLSGANVLTF. The CDR3 coding sequence is TGTGCCAGCAGTAGCGGGCTCTCTGGGGCCAACGTCCTGACTTTC.

The rearrangement uses TRBV5-6 and TRBJ1-2; D is unclear. The CDR3 contains 14 residues. CDR1 is SGHDT, CDR2 YYEEEE, per germline. V was cut by 0 bases and J by 0 bases, with 6 bases left in between. CDR3 residues: CASSLAQPNYGYTF. CDR3 in DNA: TGTGCCAGCAGCTTGGCTCAGCCTAACTATGGCTACACCTTC.

This clonotype was recorded many times. The V and J genes are TRBV12-3 or TRBV12-4 and TRBJ1-5, with D unresolved. The CDR3 is 14 residues long. Trimming took 3 bases from V and 5 from J, leaving 11 bases between them. This chain's CDR3 is CASSFGVSDQPQHF. The CDR3 coding sequence is TGTGCCAGCAGTTTTGGGGTCTCGGATCAGCCCCAGCATTTT.

This clonotype was seen just once. Possible read error: a much larger clone is one base away. Because the CDR3 is missing its conserved closing phenylalanine or tryptophan, this is likely a read error. V usage is TRBV27 and J usage is TRBJ2-7; D is unclear. This CDR3 has 16 amino acids. Germline V gives CDR1 MNHEY, CDR2 SMNVEV (reference sequence). Trimming shortened V by 0 bases and J by 3 bases, and 15 bases separated the two germline ends. The CDR3 coding sequence is TGTGCCAGCAGTTTATCGATCCCAGGCCAATTCTACGAGCAGTACCTC. It yields the protein CASSLSIPGQFYEQYL.

The chain joins TRBV7-8 to TRBJ1-3, with D unresolved. V was shortened by 0 bases and J by 2 bases, with 11 bases between the two germline ends. The CDR3 is 16 amino acids. Germline CDR1 and CDR2: SGHVS and FQNEAQ. DNA of the CDR3: TGTGCCAGCAGCTTAGCCCGGCAGGCAGCTGGAAACACCATATATTTT. Translation: CASSLARQAAGNTIYF.

V gene TRBV11-2 combines with J gene TRBJ2-1; 11 positions agree with TRBD1. CDR3 length equals 14 residues. V trimming: 6 bases; J trimming: 8 bases; junction bases outside the gene matches: 6. Looked up from germline, CDR1 is SGHAT and CDR2 is FQNNGV. CDR3 region: CASSERGQGDEQFF. The CDR3 DNA reads TGTGCCAGCAGTGAGAGGGGACAGGGGGATGAGCAGTTCTTC. The variable domain in full, completed from reference TRBV11-2 and TRBJ2-1, reads EAGVAQSPRYKIIEKRQSVAFWCNPISGHATLYWYQQILGQGPKLLIQFQNNGVVDDSQLPKDRFSAERLKGVDSTLKIQPAKLEDSAVYLCASSERGQGDEQFFGPGTRLTVL.

This sequence joins TRBV7-3 and TRBJ1-5, with D perhaps TRBD1 (5 bases). The CDR3 covers 14 residues. Looked up from germline, CDR1 is SGHTA and CDR2 is FQGTGA. Between the trimmed V and J ends, which lost 2 bases and 11 bases, there was a span of 16 bases. The CDR3: CASSLVAGQETQHF. In DNA form, the CDR3 reads TGTGCCAGCAGCTTAGTGGCGGGGCAAGAGACCCAGCATTTT.

The rearrangement uses TRBV19 and TRBJ2-7, with no clear D. The CDR3 has 13 residues. Germline V CDR1 and CDR2: LNHDA, SQIVND (reference sequence). Trimming took off 3 bases at V and 3 bases at J, with 9 bases between the two ends. The CDR3 sequence is CASSIYTSYEQYF. The CDR3 bases are TGTGCCAGTAGTATCTATACGAGCTACGAGCAGTACTTC. Supplemented by reference TRBV19 and TRBJ2-7, the full variable domain reads DGGITQSPKYLFRKEGQNVTLSCEQNLNHDAMYWYRQDPGQGLRLIYYSQIVNDFQKGDIAEGYSVSREKKESFPLTVTSAQKNPTAFYLCASSIYTSYEQYFGPGTRLTVT.

The chain is built from TRBV9 and TRBJ1-2, with a possible D match to TRBD1 (6 bases). V lost 0 bases and J lost 2, with 17 bases in between. The CDR3 runs 17 residues. Germline loops: CDR1 SGDLS, CDR2 YYNGEE. DNA for the CDR3: TGTGCCAGCAGCGTAGGGGTAGGACAGCTACAAAACTATGGCTACACCTTC. This codes for CASSVGVGQLQNYGYTF.

The V and J genes are TRBV10-3 and TRBJ1-1; 10 nucleotides align to TRBD1. Germline CDR1 and CDR2: ENHRY and SYGVKD. This CDR3 is 15 amino acids long. J was trimmed by 1 base and V by 7 bases; bases with no gene match: 6. CDR3 in amino acids: CAIITGQGTNTEAFF. CDR3 DNA sequence: TGTGCCATCATTACGGGACAGGGGACGAACACTGAAGCTTTCTTT.

The genes are TRBV19 and TRBJ1-3; tentative D call: TRBD1 (5 bases). V was pared by 6 bases and J by 1 base, with 16 bases between. The CDR3 runs 16 residues. The germline V gene has CDR1 LNHDA and CDR2 SQIVND (reference sequence). CDR3 nucleotides: TGTGCCAGTAGGCCCTCACCAGACAGATCTGGAAACACCATATATTTT. As protein: CASRPSPDRSGNTIYF. The whole variable domain, filled in from reference TRBV19 and TRBJ1-3, reads DGGITQSPKYLFRKEGQNVTLSCEQNLNHDAMYWYRQDPGQGLRLIYYSQIVNDFQKGDIAEGYSVSREKKESFPLTVTSAQKNPTAFYLCASRPSPDRSGNTIYFGEGSWLTVV.

This clonotype appeared once. The chain recombines TRBV10-3 with TRBJ2-1; TRBD1 might be the D (6 bases). CDR3 size: 14 residues. V lost 6 bases to trimming and J lost 5 bases, with 14 bases between them. Germline-derived CDR1 and CDR2 are ENHRY and SYGVKD. The CDR3 DNA is TGTGCCATCAGCATCCGGGACAACAACAATGAGCAGTTCTTC. Its protein product is CAISIRDNNNEQFF.

This clonotype was counted a single time. The rearrangement uses TRBV19 and TRBJ1-5; TRBD1 matches at 9 bases. V shed 7 bases and J 2 bases; nucleotides not matched to a gene: 6. The CDR3 spans 15 residues. Germline V gene lookup returns CDR1 LNHDA and CDR2 SQIVND (reference sequence). The CDR3 nucleotides read TGTGCCAGTAACGATTGGACAGGGGGCAATCAGCCCCAGCATTTT. Residues: CASNDWTGGNQPQHF.

The chain employs TRBV24-1 and TRBJ2-3, with 7 bases fitting TRBD1. Germline V gene sequence: CDR1 KGHDR, CDR2 SFDVKD. J lost 0 bases, V lost 3 bases, and 8 bases had no gene match. CDR3 length: 17 amino acids. This CDR3 reads CATSDTADRSSTDTQYF. The CDR3 DNA reads as TGTGCCACCAGTGATACGGCGGACAGGAGTAGCACAGATACGCAGTATTTT.

This clonotype was found a few times. V is TRBV29-1 and J is TRBJ2-5, with D possibly TRBD1 on 6 matching bases. Germline V CDR1 and CDR2: SQVTM, ANQGSEA. Deletions cut 2 bases from V and 3 bases from J, with 10 bases between. The CDR3 length is 13 residues. CDR3 coding DNA: TGCAGCGTTGAACGGACAGCAAAAGAGACCCAGTACTTC. Encoded protein: CSVERTAKETQYF.

This clonotype appeared a few times. The chain carries TRBV7-9 and TRBJ2-5; D is undetermined. Germline CDR1 reads SEHNR; CDR2 reads FQNEAQ (reference sequence). Deletions cut 2 bases from V and 3 bases from J, with 13 bases between. The CDR3 has 15 residues. CDR3 protein: CASSLNGRSEETQYF. The CDR3 DNA sequence: TGTGCCAGCAGCTTAAATGGACGTTCAGAAGAGACCCAGTACTTC.

This chain connects TRBV7-9 to TRBJ2-7; 8 bases agree with TRBD1. CDR1 and CDR2 from the germline V gene are SEHNR and FQNEAQ (reference sequence). The V gene end was trimmed by 5 bases and the J gene end by 4 bases; junction bases not matched to a gene: 7. The CDR3 has 14 residues. CDR3 bases: TGTGCCAGCAGCCCCCGGACAGGGATGTACGAGCAGTACTTC. This codes for CASSPRTGMYEQYF.